Listed here are 4 T cell receptor beta chains from one sample, sequenced in a study of technical replicates of blood from several donors. TCRdb keeps only in-frame clones here, not all; method: immunoSEQ multiplex PCR. The sample shows about 53,000 clones, 70% to 90% of them seen only once. What was sequenced was PBMCs. The receptors were gathered from a human donor in good health. Some clones in this sample may be carry-over from other donors' samples.

This clone has only a few counts. V and J are TRBV4-1 and TRBJ1-1; tentative D call: TRBD1 (6 bases). This CDR3 comprises 16 residues. From germline, CDR1 is MGHRA and CDR2 YSYEKL. V gave up 1 base and J gave up 7 bases, with 19 bases separating them. Here the CDR3 reads CASSQGDRGRGREAFF. CDR3 nucleotide sequence: TGCGCCAGCAGCCAAGGGGATAGGGGCAGGGGTCGTGAAGCTTTCTTT.

The genes are TRBV6-1 and TRBJ2-5; possible D gene TRBD1, 5 bases. There are 15 residues in the CDR3. The V and J ends lost 0 bases and 3 bases respectively, with 11 bases between them. Germline V gene data show CDR1 as MNHNS and CDR2 as SASEGT. The CDR3 coding sequence is TGTGCCAGCAGTGAAGCAGGGGCAGGGAAAGAGACCCAGTACTTC. This codes for CASSEAGAGKETQYF.

This clone was detected only once. The chain employs TRBV5-5 and TRBJ2-5; D might be TRBD2 (5 bases). CDR1 and CDR2 (germline): SGHKS, YYEKEE (reference sequence). The ends were cut back, 3 bases at V and 0 bases at J, with 15 bases in the middle. The CDR3 length is 16 residues. As DNA, the CDR3 is TGTGCCAGCAGCTCTGGAGCAACGGGGTACCAAGAGACCCAGTACTTC. Translation gives CASSSGATGYQETQYF. The complete variable domain, with remaining parts taken from reference TRBV5-5 and TRBJ2-5, reads DAGVTQSPTHLIKTRGQQVTLRCSPISGHKSVSWYQQVLGQGPQFIFQYYEKEERGRGNFPDRFSARQFPNYSSELNVNALLLGDSALYLCASSSGATGYQETQYFGPGTRLLVL.

The rearrangement joins TRBV12-5 to TRBJ2-1, with unresolved D. This CDR3 region has 15 residues. Germline V gives CDR1 LGHNT, CDR2 FRNRAP. V gave up 7 bases and J gave up 4 bases, with 17 bases separating them. In DNA, the CDR3 is TGTGCTAGTGACTCTGAGAGGCAGATTTACAATGAGCAGTTCTTC. Translation gives CASDSERQIYNEQFF.